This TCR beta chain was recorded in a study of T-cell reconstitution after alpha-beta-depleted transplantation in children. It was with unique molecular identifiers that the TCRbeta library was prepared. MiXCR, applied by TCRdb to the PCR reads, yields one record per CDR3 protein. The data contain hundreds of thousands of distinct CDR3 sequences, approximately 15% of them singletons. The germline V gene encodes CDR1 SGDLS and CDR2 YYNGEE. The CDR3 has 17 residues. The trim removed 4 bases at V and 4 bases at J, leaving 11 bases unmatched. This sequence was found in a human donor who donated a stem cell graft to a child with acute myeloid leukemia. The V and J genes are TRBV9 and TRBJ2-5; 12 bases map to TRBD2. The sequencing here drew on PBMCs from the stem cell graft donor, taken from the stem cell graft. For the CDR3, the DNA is TGTGCCAGCAGCTTACTAGCGGGGGGTCTTAGAGGAGAGACCCAGTACTTC. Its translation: CASSLLAGGLRGETQYF.